The TCR beta chain described here comes from a study of T cells in Graves' hyperthyroidism and ophthalmopathy. RNA transcripts gave rise to amplified TCR beta CDR3 regions. When the TCR CDR3 underwent first-round RT-PCR, the HTBI primer set was used. TCRdb used MiXCR to reprocess the multiplex PCR reads, holding one entry per CDR3 protein. The table records approximately 400,000 distinct CDR3 sequences, approximately 15% of them present only once. From germline, CDR1 is LNHDA and CDR2 SQIVND (reference sequence). This CDR3 has 15 residues. V was cut by 4 bases and J by 2 bases, with 9 bases left in between. The study, taken as a whole, reports: Most clonotypes expanded in thyroid above 0.001 were likewise present in blood.

This clonotype was recorded a few times. What it binds is unknown. The TCR sequence derives from a woman aged 55-70 years with Graves' hyperthyroidism. What was sequenced was blood. The rearrangement links TRBV19 to TRBJ2-6; weak D call: TRBD1 (6 bases). The CDR3 nucleotides are TGTGCCAGTAGTACACGACAGGCTGGGGCCAACGTCCTGACTTTC. It specifies CASSTRQAGANVLTF.